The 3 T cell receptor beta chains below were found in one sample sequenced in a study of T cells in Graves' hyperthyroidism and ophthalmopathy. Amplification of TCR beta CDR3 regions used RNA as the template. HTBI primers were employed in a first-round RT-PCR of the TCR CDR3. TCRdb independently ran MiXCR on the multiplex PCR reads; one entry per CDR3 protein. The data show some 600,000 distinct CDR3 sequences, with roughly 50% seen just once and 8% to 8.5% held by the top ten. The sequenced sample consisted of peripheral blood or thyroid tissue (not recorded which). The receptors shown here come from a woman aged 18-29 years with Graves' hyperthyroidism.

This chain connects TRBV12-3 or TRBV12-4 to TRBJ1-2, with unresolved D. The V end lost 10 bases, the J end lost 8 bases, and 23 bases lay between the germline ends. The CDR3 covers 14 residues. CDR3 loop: CATALTSPLLGYTF. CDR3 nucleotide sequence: TGTGCCACCGCACTAACTTCCCCTCTTCTGGGCTACACCTTC.

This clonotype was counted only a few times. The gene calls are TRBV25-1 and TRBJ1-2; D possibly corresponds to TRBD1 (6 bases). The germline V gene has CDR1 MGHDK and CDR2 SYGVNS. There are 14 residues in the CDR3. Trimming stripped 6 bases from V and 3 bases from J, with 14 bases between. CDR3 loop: CASSFGGPDYGYTF. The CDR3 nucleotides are TGTGCCAGCAGCTTCGGGGGCCCGGACTATGGCTACACCTTC.

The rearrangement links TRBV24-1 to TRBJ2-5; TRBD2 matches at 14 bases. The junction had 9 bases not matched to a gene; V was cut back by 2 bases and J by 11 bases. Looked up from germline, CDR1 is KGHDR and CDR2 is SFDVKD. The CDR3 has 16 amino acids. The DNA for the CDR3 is TGTGCCACCAGTGATTCCCAGGGGACTAGCGGGAGCGGGCAGTACTTC. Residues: CATSDSQGTSGSGQYF.